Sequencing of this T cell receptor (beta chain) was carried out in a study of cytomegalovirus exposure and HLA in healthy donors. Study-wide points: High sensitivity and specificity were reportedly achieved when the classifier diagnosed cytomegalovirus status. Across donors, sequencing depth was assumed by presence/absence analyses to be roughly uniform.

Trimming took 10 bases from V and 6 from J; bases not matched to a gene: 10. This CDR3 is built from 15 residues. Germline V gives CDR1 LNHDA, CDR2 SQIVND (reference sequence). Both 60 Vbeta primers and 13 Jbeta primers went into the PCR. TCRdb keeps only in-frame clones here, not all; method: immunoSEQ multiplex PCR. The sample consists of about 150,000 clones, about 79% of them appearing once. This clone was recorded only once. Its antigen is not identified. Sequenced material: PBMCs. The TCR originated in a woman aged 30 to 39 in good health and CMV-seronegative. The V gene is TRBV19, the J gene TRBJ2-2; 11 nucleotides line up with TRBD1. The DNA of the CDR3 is TGTGCCACTAGGACAGGGGGCGGTGGGGCCGGGGAGCTGTTTTTT. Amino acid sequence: CATRTGGGGAGELFF.